The rows below give T cell receptor beta chains drawn from one sample of a study of CD8+CD57+ T cells in acquired aplastic anemia. One entry per CDR3 protein, called by TCRdb with MiXCR from the reads. The sample consists of 100,000 to 150,000 distinct CDR3 sequences, about two fifths of them appearing once. Sequencing used sorted CD4+, CD8+, or CD8+CD57+ T cells (not recorded which) from PBMCs. Every receptor here comes from a human donor with aplastic anemia. Both conserved end residues are part of each CDR3. The D gene is left open where the match is weak. Not every row has a clone size; where given, it reads once, few, many or a size class.

V	size	D	J	CDR3	DNA
TRBV7-8	many	-	TRBJ1-5	CASSLEQPYSNQPQHF	TGTGCCAGCAGCTTAGAACAGCCTTATAGCAATCAGCCCCAGCATTTT
TRBV19	many	-	TRBJ2-5	CASSIDAGKETQYF	TGTGCCAGTAGTATAGATGCAGGGAAAGAGACCCAGTACTTC
TRBV5-1	many	-	TRBJ2-1	CASSPGELSSYNEQFF	TGCGCCAGCAGCCCCGGCGAGTTAAGCTCCTACAATGAGCAGTTCTTC
TRBV2	few	-	TRBJ2-3	CASEGREREDTQYF	TGTGCCAGCGAAGGGCGGGAACGGGAAGATACGCAGTATTTT
TRBV27	-	-	TRBJ1-6	CASSFAGQYNSPLHF	TGTGCCAGCAGTTTCGCCGGACAGTATAATTCACCCCTCCACTTT
TRBV7-2	many	-	TRBJ2-7	CASSPGFLKPYEQYF	TGTGCCAGCAGCCCCGGGTTTCTCAAGCCCTACGAGCAGTACTTC
TRBV10-3	few	TRBD2	TRBJ2-1	CAISGSRAGGPNEQFF	TGTGCCATCAGTGGGTCGAGGGCGGGGGGCCCCAATGAGCAGTTCTTC
TRBV7-3	-	TRBD2	TRBJ2-2	CASSLTRLAGPGELFF	TGTGCCAGCAGCTTAACGAGACTAGCGGGACCCGGGGAGCTGTTTTTT
TRBV13	many	TRBD1	TRBJ1-4	CASTIGTGGRGEKLFF	TGTGCCAGCACGATTGGGACAGGGGGACGCGGTGAAAAACTGTTTTTT
TRBV4-1	many	-	TRBJ1-1	CASTSQRTMNTEAFF	TGCGCCAGCACCTCTCAAAGGACTATGAACACTGAAGCTTTCTTT
TRBV29-1	-	TRBD1	TRBJ1-1	CSVTTGIATEAFF	TGCAGCGTTACGACAGGGATTGCCACTGAAGCTTTCTTT
TRBV4-1	many	-	TRBJ1-2	CASSQGGLYGYTF	TGCGCCAGCAGCCAAGGGGGTCTTTATGGCTACACCTTC
TRBV5-4	many	-	TRBJ1-1	CASSLGGGLGTEAFF	TGTGCCAGCAGCTTGGGTGGAGGGTTGGGCACTGAAGCTTTCTTT
TRBV12-3/TRBV12-4	many	TRBD1	TRBJ1-1	CASSVSTGGTEAFF	TGTGCCAGCAGTGTCTCCACAGGGGGCACTGAAGCTTTCTTT
TRBV6-1	many	-	TRBJ1-5	CASSIMRNQPQHF	TGTGCCAGCAGCATAATGAGGAATCAGCCCCAGCATTTT
TRBV2	few	-	TRBJ1-2	CAGSFQGGGGSDGYTF	TGTGCCGGCAGTTTCCAAGGAGGAGGGGGGAGCGATGGCTACACCTTC
TRBV29-1	many	TRBD2	TRBJ2-1	CSVGVAGPYNEQFF	TGCAGCGTCGGCGTAGCGGGGCCTTACAATGAGCAGTTCTTC
TRBV9	-	-	TRBJ2-3	CASSVGRRDTQYF	TGTGCCAGCAGCGTAGGAAGGAGAGATACGCAGTATTTT
TRBV7-2	few	-	TRBJ1-3	CASSAGVAGNTLYF	TGTGCCAGCAGCGCAGGGGTAGCTGGAAACACCTTATATTTT
TRBV29-1	few	-	TRBJ1-2	CSVGGFDGYTF	TGCAGCGTTGGGGGGTTTGATGGCTACACCTTC
TRBV2	many	TRBD2	TRBJ2-3	CASSPSGGLGDTQYF	TGTGCCAGCAGTCCAAGCGGGGGCCTTGGAGATACGCAGTATTTT
TRBV7-2	many	-	TRBJ1-4	CASSLDGRGEKLFF	TGTGCCAGCAGCTTAGACGGAAGGGGCGAAAAACTGTTTTTT
TRBV3-1	few	-	TRBJ2-4	CASSQDLSAPSRYF	TGTGCCAGCAGCCAAGATCTCTCAGCCCCCTCTCGATACTTC
TRBV4-2	few	TRBD1	TRBJ2-3	CASSPPWGTESPDTQYF	TGTGCCAGCAGCCCCCCCTGGGGGACAGAAAGCCCAGATACGCAGTATTTT
TRBV6-1	-	-	TRBJ2-3	CASSPYPGLGDTQYF	TGTGCCAGCAGTCCTTATCCTGGTTTGGGGGATACGCAGTATTTT
TRBV7-8	-	TRBD1	TRBJ2-7	CASSSRDRGLGYEQYF	TGTGCCAGCAGCTCCCGGGACAGGGGTCTAGGCTACGAGCAGTACTTC
TRBV19	-	-	TRBJ1-2	CASSMSDRNYGYTF	TGTGCCAGTAGTATGTCAGACAGGAACTATGGCTACACCTTC
TRBV15	-	TRBD1	TRBJ1-4	CATSRDGTGGNEKLFF	TGTGCCACCAGCAGAGATGGGACAGGGGGTAATGAAAAACTGTTTTTT
TRBV7-3	once	-	TRBJ1-1	CASSLGWETEAFF	TGTGCCAGCAGCTTAGGTTGGGAGACTGAAGCTTTCTTT
TRBV6-1	many	-	TRBJ1-5	CASRAQGTDNQPQHF	TGTGCCAGCAGAGCACAGGGAACTGACAATCAGCCCCAGCATTTT
TRBV19	-	TRBD1	TRBJ2-7	CASSTGGYEQYF	TGTGCCAGTAGTACAGGGGGCTACGAGCAGTACTTC
TRBV4-1	few	TRBD1	TRBJ2-3	CASSQDRWTGDTIKRTDTQYF	TGCGCCAGCAGCCAAGATAGGTGGACAGGGGACACGATAAAACGCACAGATACGCAGTATTTT
TRBV20-1	many	-	TRBJ2-1	CSAPPRAGYYNEQFF	TGCAGTGCCCCCCCCCGGGCAGGGTATTACAATGAGCAGTTCTTC
TRBV19	many	-	TRBJ1-2	CASMGPGGYGYTF	TGTGCCAGTATGGGACCGGGGGGTTATGGCTACACCTTC
TRBV19	many	TRBD2	TRBJ2-5	CASSLGGWETQYF	TGTGCCAGTAGTCTGGGGGGGTGGGAGACCCAGTACTTC
TRBV25-1	-	TRBD1	TRBJ1-6	CASSAGQAGNSPLHF	TGTGCCAGCAGTGCGGGACAGGCGGGGAATTCACCCCTCCACTTT
TRBV5-1	-	-	TRBJ2-5	CASSLVPDKETQYF	TGCGCCAGCAGCTTGGTCCCAGATAAAGAGACCCAGTACTTC
TRBV20-1	many	-	TRBJ2-6	CSAETHSSGANVLTF	TGCAGTGCCGAAACCCACTCCTCTGGGGCCAACGTCCTGACTTTC
TRBV29-1	many	-	TRBJ1-1	CSVVSRQNTEAFF	TGCAGCGTTGTGAGCCGGCAGAACACTGAAGCTTTCTTT
TRBV24-1	-	-	TRBJ2-7	CATSDTVSGNEQYF	TGTGCCACCAGTGACACAGTTAGCGGTAACGAGCAGTACTTC
TRBV7-8	-	-	TRBJ1-2	CASSLARSNYGYTF	TGTGCCAGCAGCTTAGCGAGGAGTAACTATGGCTACACCTTC
TRBV5-1	-	-	TRBJ2-7	CASSLGLDYEQYF	TGCGCCAGCAGCTTGGGACTAGACTACGAGCAGTACTTC
TRBV2	-	-	TRBJ1-1	CARGIDGVAFF	TGTGCCAGGGGGATAGATGGGGTAGCTTTCTTT
TRBV19	-	TRBD1	TRBJ2-5	CASSTRGETQYF	TGTGCCAGTAGTACCAGGGGGGAGACCCAGTACTTC
TRBV18	-	-	TRBJ2-3	CASSPPHGDTQYF	TGTGCCAGCTCACCCCCCCATGGGGATACGCAGTATTTT
TRBV12-3/TRBV12-4	many	-	TRBJ2-3	CASSMGLHLRDTQYF	TGTGCCAGCAGTATGGGACTCCACCTACGAGATACGCAGTATTTT
TRBV6-1	-	-	TRBJ2-1	CASSELGHPYNEQFF	TGTGCCAGCAGTGAATTGGGACATCCCTACAATGAGCAGTTCTTC
TRBV7-2	many	TRBD1	TRBJ1-4	CASSLGTGLEKLFF	TGTGCCAGCAGCTTAGGGACAGGGTTAGAAAAACTGTTTTTT
TRBV7-8	many	TRBD1	TRBJ1-1	CASSPRQGTNTEAFF	TGTGCCAGCAGCCCCCGACAGGGGACGAACACTGAAGCTTTCTTT
TRBV7-2	many	-	TRBJ2-5	CASSSGGGGEETQYF	TGTGCCAGCAGCTCAGGGGGCGGGGGAGAGGAGACCCAGTACTTC
TRBV7-8	many	TRBD1	TRBJ2-7	CASSSRWDRMTMDEQYF	TGTGCCAGCAGCTCACGTTGGGACAGGATGACGATGGACGAGCAGTACTTC
TRBV11-1	many	-	TRBJ2-7	CASSPDPGLLLYEQYF	TGTGCCAGCAGCCCAGACCCAGGATTATTACTTTACGAGCAGTACTTC
TRBV7-6	-	TRBD1	TRBJ2-3	CASSRTGQGGDTQYF	TGTGCCAGCAGTCGAACGGGACAGGGTGGCGATACGCAGTATTTT
TRBV3-1	few	-	TRBJ1-1	CASTQQGRNTEAFF	TGTGCCAGCACCCAACAGGGAAGGAACACTGAAGCTTTCTTT
TRBV4-3	-	-	TRBJ2-1	CASSQEGKHNEQFF	TGCGCCAGCAGCCAAGAGGGAAAGCACAATGAGCAGTTCTTC
TRBV29-1	-	-	TRBJ2-5	CSGAIGTAYQETQYF	TGCAGCGGGGCTATCGGGACGGCGTACCAAGAGACCCAGTACTTC
TRBV7-2	many	TRBD1	TRBJ1-6	CASSPRQGGNSPLHF	TGTGCCAGCAGCCCTCGACAGGGTGGTAATTCACCCCTCCACTTT
TRBV3-1	few	-	TRBJ2-5	CASSRSGRGETQYF	TGTGCCAGCAGCCGTTCGGGGCGTGGGGAGACCCAGTACTTC
TRBV24-1	-	-	TRBJ2-3	CATGVEGRATDTQYF	TGTGCCACCGGTGTCGAGGGAAGGGCCACAGATACGCAGTATTTT
TRBV5-1	-	-	TRBJ2-7	CASRPHPTLAYEQYF	TGCGCCAGCAGACCCCACCCCACCCTAGCCTACGAGCAGTACTTC